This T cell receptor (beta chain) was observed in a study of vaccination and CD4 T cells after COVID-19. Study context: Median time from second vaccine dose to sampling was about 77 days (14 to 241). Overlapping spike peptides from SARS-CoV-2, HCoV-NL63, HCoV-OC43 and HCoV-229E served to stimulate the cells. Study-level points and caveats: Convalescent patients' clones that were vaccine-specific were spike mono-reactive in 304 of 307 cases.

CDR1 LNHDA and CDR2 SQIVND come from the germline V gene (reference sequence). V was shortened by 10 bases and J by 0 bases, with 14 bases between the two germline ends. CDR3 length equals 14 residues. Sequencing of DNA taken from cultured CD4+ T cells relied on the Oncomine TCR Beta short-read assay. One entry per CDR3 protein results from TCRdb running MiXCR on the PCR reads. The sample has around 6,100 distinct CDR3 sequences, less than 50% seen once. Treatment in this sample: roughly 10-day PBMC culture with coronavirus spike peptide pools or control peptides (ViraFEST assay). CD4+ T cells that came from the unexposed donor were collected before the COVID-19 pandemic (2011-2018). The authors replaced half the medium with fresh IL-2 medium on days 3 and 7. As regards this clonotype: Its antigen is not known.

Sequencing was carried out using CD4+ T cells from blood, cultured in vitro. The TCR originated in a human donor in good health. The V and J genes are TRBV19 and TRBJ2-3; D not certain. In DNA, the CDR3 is TGTGCCACCTCGAAACATATTAGCACAGATACGCAGTATTTT. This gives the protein CATSKHISTDTQYF. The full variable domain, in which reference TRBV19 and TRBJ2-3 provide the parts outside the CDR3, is DGGITQSPKYLFRKEGQNVTLSCEQNLNHDAMYWYRQDPGQGLRLIYYSQIVNDFQKGDIAEGYSVSREKKESFPLTVTSAQKNPTAFYLCATSKHISTDTQYFGPGTRLTVL.